The 27 T cell receptor beta chains presented below share a single source sample, sequenced in a study of early T cells in non-severe SARS-CoV-2 infection. Each CDR3 protein gets one entry after TCRdb re-called the 5' RACE reads with MiXCR. The repertoire holds more than 20,000 distinct CDR3 sequences, with approximately 4.6% as singletons. The sample taken for sequencing was whole blood. These receptors were obtained from an adult who was a healthcare worker with PCR-confirmed SARS-CoV-2 infection or an uninfected control (not recorded which).

This clonotype was picked up many times. The gene calls are TRBV5-5 and TRBJ2-7, with D perhaps matching TRBD1 or TRBD2 (5 bases each). Germline V gene lookup returns CDR1 SGHKS and CDR2 YYEKEE (reference sequence). Trimming left V 0 bases short and J 0 bases short, with 10 bases between. This CDR3 has 15 residues. Here the CDR3 reads CASSLADGTSYEQYF. Written as DNA, the CDR3 is TGTGCCAGCAGCTTGGCTGACGGGACCTCCTACGAGCAGTACTTC.

This clonotype was seen ten or more times. The V gene is TRBV21-1, the J gene TRBJ1-1. TRBV21-1 is deemed a pseudogene. The CDR3 sequence is 14 residues long. CDR3 sequence (DNA): TGTGCCAGCAGTAGATTCTCAGGCCCCACTGAAGCTTTCTTT. Its translation: CASSRFSGPTEAFF.

This clonotype was picked up many times. The chain couples TRBV20-1 to TRBJ1-5; D call uncertain. V was pared by 5 bases and J by 0 bases, with 11 bases between. This CDR3 has 14 residues. CDR1 and CDR2 (germline): DFQATT, SNEGSKA (reference sequence). CDR3 sequence reads: CSAATSHSNQPQHF. CDR3 bases: TGCAGTGCTGCGACAAGTCATAGCAATCAGCCCCAGCATTTT.

This clonotype has at least ten counts. The chain links TRBV5-1 to TRBJ2-7, with D unresolved. Germline V gene lookup returns CDR1 SGHRS and CDR2 YFSETQ. The V gene lost 3 bases and the J gene lost 2 bases, with 6 bases spanning the gap. This CDR3 is built from 12 residues. The CDR3: CASSSDPYEQYF. The CDR3 bases are TGCGCCAGCAGCTCAGACCCCTACGAGCAGTACTTC.

There are many counts of this clonotype. The junction does not match germline at one end; this may be a read error. The rearrangement uses TRBV7-3 and TRBJ2-3, with 13 nucleotides matching TRBD2. Per germline, CDR1 SGHTA and CDR2 FQGTGA. The CDR3 is 16 amino acids. The CDR3 reads CVSSSGLAGDSDTQYF. CDR3 nucleotide sequence: TGTGTCAGCAGCTCAGGACTAGCGGGGGATAGTGATACGCAGTATTTT.

This clonotype was counted at least ten times. The chain combines TRBV7-8 with TRBJ2-7; tentatively, D is TRBD1 (6 bases). CDR1 and CDR2 (germline): SGHVS, FQNEAQ. Deletions cut 5 bases from V and 2 bases from J, with 10 bases between. This CDR3 is 13 amino acids long. The CDR3 spells CASSGTRAYEQYF. CDR3 DNA: TGTGCCAGCAGCGGGACACGAGCCTACGAGCAGTACTTC.

This clonotype was detected many times. V usage is TRBV7-8 and J usage is TRBJ2-3, with D uncertain. V lost 5 bases to trimming and J lost 6 bases, with 15 bases between them. The CDR3 spans 14 residues. Germline CDR1 is SGHVS and CDR2 is FQNEAQ. The CDR3 sequence is CASSPRTSGDTQYF. CDR3 nucleotide sequence: TGTGCCAGCAGCCCAAGGACCTCCGGGGATACGCAGTATTTT.

The V gene is TRBV6-5, the J gene TRBJ2-3; the match to TRBD1 covers 9 bases. CDR1 and CDR2 (germline): MNHEY, SVGAGI. This CDR3 contains 15 residues. V dropped 5 bases and J dropped 14; count of bases not matched to a gene: 17. The DNA of the CDR3 is TGTGCCAGCAGTGTCGCCAAGGGGGGGACAGGGTTGTGGTATTTT. This sequence encodes CASSVAKGGTGLWYF.

This chain joins TRBV11-1 and TRBJ2-1; TRBD1 might be the D (6 bases). The CDR3 has 14 amino acids. Germline V gene lookup returns CDR1 SGHAT and CDR2 FQDESV (reference sequence). V was shortened by 0 bases and J by 9 bases, with 12 bases between the two germline ends. The CDR3 DNA follows: TGTGCCAGCAGCTTAGCGGGGACATTTGGTGAGCAGTTCTTC. It translates to CASSLAGTFGEQFF.

This clonotype has a count of ten or more. V usage is TRBV7-6 and J usage is TRBJ2-2, with D maybe TRBD1 (5 bases). The germline V gene encodes CDR1 SGHVS and CDR2 FNYEAQ. This CDR3 comprises 15 residues. With 2 bases removed from V and 7 bases from J, the gap between germline ends came to 14 bases. CDR3 coding DNA: TGTGCCAGCAGCTTACAGTTGCAGGGCGGCGGGGAGCTGTTTTTT. Its translation is CASSLQLQGGGELFF.

At least ten counts were recorded for this clonotype. V gene TRBV29-1 combines with J gene TRBJ2-7; 7 bases line up with TRBD2. V trimming: 6 bases; J trimming: 2 bases; junction bases outside the gene matches: 10. Germline lookup yields CDR1 SQVTM and CDR2 ANQGSEA. The CDR3 runs 14 residues. The CDR3 DNA follows: TGCAGCGTGACACTCGGGACTACCACCTACGAGCAGTACTTC. Translated: CSVTLGTTTYEQYF.

This clonotype is medium-sized within its sample. The chain is built from TRBV11-2 and TRBJ2-5; D not certain. Trimming shortened V by 0 bases and J by 4 bases, and 12 bases separated the two germline ends. Germline V gene sequence: CDR1 SGHAT, CDR2 FQNNGV. The CDR3 covers 15 residues. The CDR3 sequence is CASSLDWFSRETQYF. CDR3 nucleotide sequence: TGTGCCAGCAGCTTAGATTGGTTTTCCCGAGAGACCCAGTACTTC.

This clonotype has a handful of counts. The V call is TRBV7-8, the J call TRBJ2-3; TRBD2 matches at 7 bases. The J segment lost 2 bases and the V segment lost 5 bases, leaving 10 bases of the junction unmatched. Germline CDR1 reads SGHVS; CDR2 reads FQNEAQ. The length of the CDR3 is 16 residues. CDR3 amino acids: CASSPRGGGYTDTQYF. CDR3 bases: TGTGCCAGCAGCCCCCGTGGGGGGGGGTACACAGATACGCAGTATTTT.

The chain combines TRBV2 with TRBJ2-7; D possibly uses TRBD1 or TRBD2 (5 bases each). The CDR3 contains 15 residues. V was cut by 6 bases and J by 3 bases, with 18 bases left in between. CDR1 is SNHLY, CDR2 FYNNEI, per germline. CDR3 in amino acids: CASSSRSGQVYEQYF. CDR3 in DNA: TGTGCCAGCAGCTCGCGATCGGGGCAGGTCTACGAGCAGTACTTC.

The V gene is TRBV20-1, the J gene TRBJ2-2; 8 bases are a match to TRBD1. This CDR3 is 11 amino acids long. V shed 7 bases and J 11 bases; nucleotides not matched to a gene: 6. Germline V gene data show CDR1 as DFQATT and CDR2 as SNEGSKA (reference sequence). CDR3 amino acids: CSVRQGRELFF. DNA for the CDR3: TGCAGTGTCCGACAGGGGAGAGAGCTGTTTTTT.

This clonotype was seen repeatedly, ten times or more. The gene calls are TRBV12-3 or TRBV12-4 and TRBJ2-7; maybe TRBD1 (5 bases). The CDR3 has 12 amino acids. V dropped 6 bases and J dropped 6 bases, with 12 bases sitting between them. The CDR3 nucleotides are TGTGCCAGCAGCCACGGACAAGTCGAGCAGTACTTC. This sequence encodes CASSHGQVEQYF.

This clonotype was recorded a few times. The chain joins TRBV7-9 to TRBJ1-1; D is unclear. The germline V gene encodes CDR1 SEHNR and CDR2 FQNEAQ (reference sequence). The CDR3 is made up of 13 amino acids. Trimming removed 1 base at V and 4 bases at J, with 7 bases between. The CDR3 loop is CASSLDEGTEAFF. CDR3 DNA: TGTGCCAGCAGCTTAGATGAGGGCACTGAAGCTTTCTTT.

In this sample, this clonotype turned up many times. The gene calls are TRBV20-1 and TRBJ1-2, with 8 bases that match TRBD1. The CDR3 spans 15 residues. V trimming: 2 bases; J trimming: 4 bases; junction bases outside the gene matches: 9. Germline CDR1 DFQATT, CDR2 SNEGSKA (reference sequence). Here the CDR3 reads CSARSTGGTSYGYTF. The CDR3 bases are TGCAGTGCTAGAAGCACAGGGGGGACTTCCTATGGCTACACCTTC.

This clonotype was found many times. The chain combines TRBV7-9 with TRBJ2-3, with TRBD2 matching over 7 bases. The CDR3 is 17 amino acids. CDR1 SEHNR and CDR2 FQNEAQ come from the germline V gene (reference sequence). V dropped 5 bases and J dropped 2; count of bases not matched to a gene: 13. CDR3 DNA: TGTGCCAGCAGCCACTGGAGCGGGACCCGACCCACAGATACGCAGTATTTT. Translated, it gives CASSHWSGTRPTDTQYF.

This clonotype was detected a few times. The chain uses TRBV12-2 and TRBJ2-5; the table's D gene call, TRBD1, was not cross checked with the DNA. TRBV12-2 is designated a pseudogene. The CDR3 consists of 17 residues. CDR3 bases: TGTGCAAGTCGCTTAGCCCTAAAGCTAGGGGGTGAAGAGACCCAGTACTTC. As protein: CASRLALKLGGEETQYF.

This clonotype was picked up many times. This chain joins TRBV2 and TRBJ2-5, with 8 bases identical to TRBD2. Germline CDR1 SNHLY, CDR2 FYNNEI. There are 16 residues in the CDR3. V gave up 7 bases and J gave up 1 base; unmatched junction bases: 11. CDR3 amino acids: CASTPRSGLVQETQYF. The CDR3 region has the DNA TGTGCCAGCACCCCCCGTTCGGGACTAGTCCAAGAGACCCAGTACTTC.

This clonotype was detected many times. The chain couples TRBV18 to TRBJ1-5, with 9 bases that match TRBD1. Germline V CDR1 and CDR2: KGHSH, LQKENI. There are 15 residues in the CDR3. V was clipped by 4 bases and J by 4 bases; unmatched bases: 5. CDR3 bases: TGTGCCAGCTCACTTACCGGGACAGGGAATCAGCCCCAGCATTTT. Translation gives CASSLTGTGNQPQHF.

This clonotype was seen ten or more times. This chain joins TRBV5-1 and TRBJ2-4; 9 positions match TRBD2. Germline V gene data show CDR1 as SGHRS and CDR2 as YFSETQ. The CDR3 is 16 residues long. Losses at the gene ends were 4 bases for V and 0 bases for J; bases not matched to a gene: 5. CDR3 in amino acids: CASSILAGPAKNIQYF. The DNA of the CDR3 is TGCGCCAGCAGCATCCTAGCGGGGCCAGCCAAAAACATTCAGTACTTC.

This clonotype was detected many times. The chain has TRBV11-2 and TRBJ2-1; 10 bases match TRBD2. Germline V gene data show CDR1 as SGHAT and CDR2 as FQNNGV. There are 17 residues in the CDR3. After removal of 0 bases from V and 6 bases from J, the junction contained 8 bases not matched to a gene. CDR3 nucleotides: TGTGCCAGCAGCTTAGAAGGGTCGGGGACTAGCGCCAATGAGCAGTTCTTC. Translating it yields CASSLEGSGTSANEQFF.

This clonotype was detected many times. The CDR3 DNA follows: TGTGCCATCGGCGATCCAGGGACCTACGAGCAGTACTTC. Translating gives CAIGDPGTYEQYF. The chain links TRBV7-6 to TRBJ2-7, with D perhaps matching TRBD1 (5 bases). Trimming took off 10 bases at V and 2 bases at J, with 15 bases between the two ends. The CDR3 contains 13 residues. The germline V gene has CDR1 SGHVS and CDR2 FNYEAQ.

This CDR3 reads CASSRTGPYEQYF. The CDR3 DNA follows: TGTGCCAGCAGTCGTACAGGACCCTACGAGCAGTACTTC. The V gene is TRBV12-3 or TRBV12-4, the J gene TRBJ2-7, with a weak D call TRBD1 (5 bases). The CDR3 extends over 13 amino acids. V shed 5 bases and J shed 2 bases, with 10 bases lying between them.

Only a few counts were recorded for this clonotype. J is TRBJ1-2 and V is TRBV12-3 or TRBV12-4, with D perhaps matching TRBD1 (6 bases). V was pared by 5 bases and J by 4 bases, with 17 bases between. This CDR3 has 15 amino acids. The CDR3 protein is CASSGGGGGFYGYTF. CDR3 bases: TGTGCCAGCAGTGGGGGAGGAGGGGGATTCTATGGCTACACCTTC.